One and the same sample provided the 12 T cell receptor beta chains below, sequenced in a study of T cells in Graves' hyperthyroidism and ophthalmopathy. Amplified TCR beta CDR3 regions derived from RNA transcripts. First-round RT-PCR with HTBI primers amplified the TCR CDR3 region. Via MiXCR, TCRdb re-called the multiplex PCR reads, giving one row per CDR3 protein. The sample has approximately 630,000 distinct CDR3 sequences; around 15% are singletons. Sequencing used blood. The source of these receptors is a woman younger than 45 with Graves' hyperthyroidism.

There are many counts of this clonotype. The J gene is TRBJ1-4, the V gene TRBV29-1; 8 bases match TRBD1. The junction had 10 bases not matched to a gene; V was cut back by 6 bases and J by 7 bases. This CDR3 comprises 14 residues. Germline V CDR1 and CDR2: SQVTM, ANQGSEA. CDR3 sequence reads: CSVGAGGEGEKLFF. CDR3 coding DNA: TGCAGCGTGGGAGCAGGGGGCGAGGGTGAAAAACTGTTTTTT.

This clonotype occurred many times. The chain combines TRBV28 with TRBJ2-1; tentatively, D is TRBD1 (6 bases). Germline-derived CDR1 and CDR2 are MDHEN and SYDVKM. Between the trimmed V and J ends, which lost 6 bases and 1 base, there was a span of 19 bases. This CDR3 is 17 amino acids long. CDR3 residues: CASSKTGKVESYNEQFF. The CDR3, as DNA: TGTGCCAGCAGCAAGACAGGAAAGGTAGAGTCCTACAATGAGCAGTTCTTC. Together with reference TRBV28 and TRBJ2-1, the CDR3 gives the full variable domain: DVKVTQSSRYLVKRTGEKVFLECVQDMDHENMFWYRQDPGLGLRLIYFSYDVKMKEKGDIPEGYSVSREKKERFSLILESASTNQTSMYLCASSKTGKVESYNEQFFGPGTRLTVL.

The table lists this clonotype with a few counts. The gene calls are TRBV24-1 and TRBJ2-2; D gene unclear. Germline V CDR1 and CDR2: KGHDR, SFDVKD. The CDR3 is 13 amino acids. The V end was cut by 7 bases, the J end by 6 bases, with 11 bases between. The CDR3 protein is CATSLPPPGELFF. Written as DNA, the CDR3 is TGTGCCACCAGCCTTCCCCCTCCCGGGGAGCTGTTTTTT.

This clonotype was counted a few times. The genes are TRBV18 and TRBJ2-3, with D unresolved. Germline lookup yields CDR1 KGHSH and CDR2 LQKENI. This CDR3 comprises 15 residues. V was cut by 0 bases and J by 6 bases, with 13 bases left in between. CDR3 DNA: TGTGCCAGCTCACCACCGGCACGTCATGATGATACGCAGTATTTT. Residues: CASSPPARHDDTQYF.

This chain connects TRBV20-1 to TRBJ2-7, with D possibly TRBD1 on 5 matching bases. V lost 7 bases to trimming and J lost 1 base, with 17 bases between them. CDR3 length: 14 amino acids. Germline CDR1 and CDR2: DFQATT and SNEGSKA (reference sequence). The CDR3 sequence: CSVINPTASYEQYF. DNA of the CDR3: TGCAGTGTCATTAATCCGACAGCTTCCTACGAGCAGTACTTC.

The CDR3 coding sequence is TGTGCCAGCCGTATCATCGCGACCACCTACGAGCAGTACTTC. Amino acids: CASRIIATTYEQYF. The chain uses TRBV2 and TRBJ2-7, with D unresolved. The CDR3 runs 14 residues. V lost 8 bases and J lost 2, with 16 bases in between. The germline V gene has CDR1 SNHLY and CDR2 FYNNEI.

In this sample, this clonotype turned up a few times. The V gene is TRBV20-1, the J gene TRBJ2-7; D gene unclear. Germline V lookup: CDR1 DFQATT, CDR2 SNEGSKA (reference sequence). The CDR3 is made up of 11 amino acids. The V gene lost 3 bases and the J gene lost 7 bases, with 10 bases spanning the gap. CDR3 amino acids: CSASLIREQYF. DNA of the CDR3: TGCAGTGCTAGTCTTATACGAGAGCAGTACTTC.

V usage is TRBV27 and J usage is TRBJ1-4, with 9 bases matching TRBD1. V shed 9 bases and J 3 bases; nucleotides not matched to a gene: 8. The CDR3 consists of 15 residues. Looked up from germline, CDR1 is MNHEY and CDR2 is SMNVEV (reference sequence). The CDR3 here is CASSGQGRSNEKLFF. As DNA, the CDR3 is TGTGCCAGTTCCGGACAGGGGCGATCTAATGAAAAACTGTTTTTT.

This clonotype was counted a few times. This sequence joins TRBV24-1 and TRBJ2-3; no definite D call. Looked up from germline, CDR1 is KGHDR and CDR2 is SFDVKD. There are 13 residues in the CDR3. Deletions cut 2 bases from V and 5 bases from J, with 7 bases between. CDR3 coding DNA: TGTGCCACCAGTGATTATGGAGTAGATACGCAGTATTTT. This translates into CATSDYGVDTQYF.

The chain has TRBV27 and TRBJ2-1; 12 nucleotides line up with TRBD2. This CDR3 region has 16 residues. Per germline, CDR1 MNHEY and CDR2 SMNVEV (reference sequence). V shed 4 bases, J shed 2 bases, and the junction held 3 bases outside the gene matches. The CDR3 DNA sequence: TGTGCCAGCAGTTCCAGACTAGCGGGGGCCTACAATGAGCAGTTCTTC. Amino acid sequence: CASSSRLAGAYNEQFF.

The CDR3 DNA follows: TGTGCCAGCAGCCTCTACAGGGCCGACGAGCAGTACTTC. It yields the protein CASSLYRADEQYF. The chain couples TRBV6-1 to TRBJ2-7; D might be TRBD1 (6 bases). Trimming pared 6 bases from V and 5 bases from J, leaving 14 bases between. Germline-derived CDR1 and CDR2 are MNHNS and SASEGT. The CDR3 is made up of 13 amino acids.

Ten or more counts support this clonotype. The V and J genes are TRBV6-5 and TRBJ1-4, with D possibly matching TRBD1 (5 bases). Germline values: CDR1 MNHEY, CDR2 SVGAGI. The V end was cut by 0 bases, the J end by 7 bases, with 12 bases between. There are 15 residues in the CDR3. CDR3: CASSYSGPNVEKLFF. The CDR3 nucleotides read TGTGCCAGCAGTTACTCGGGGCCCAACGTTGAAAAACTGTTTTTT.